This T cell receptor beta chain was captured in a study of identical twins. General observations from the study: Fewer insertions were carried by abundant cord blood beta clonotypes, but none was seen in memory repertoires.

TCRdb called the 5' RACE reads again in MiXCR, with one record for every CDR3 protein. The sample carries 600,000 to 850,000 distinct CDR3 sequences, about 18% recorded once. Turning to this clonotype: The antigen is unknown.

The V gene's germline CDR1 is SEHNR and CDR2 FQNEAQ (reference sequence). The V end lost 10 bases, the J end lost 0 bases, and 16 bases lay between the germline ends. The CDR3 length is 14 residues. Another study also made use of these data, one on T cells expressing NK-cell markers.

This TCR came from a woman under 30 in good health. The gene calls are TRBV7-9 and TRBJ2-7; D is possibly TRBD2 (5 bases). Source material: PBMCs. CDR3: CATGPGYSSYEQYF. In DNA form, the CDR3 reads TGTGCCACCGGCCCGGGGTACAGCTCCTACGAGCAGTACTTC. The variable domain in full, with the rest retrieved from reference TRBV7-9 and TRBJ2-7, is DTGVSQNPRHKITKRGQNVTFRCDPISEHNRLYWYRQTLGQGPEFLTYFQNEAQLEKSRLLSDRFSAERPKGSFSTLEIQRTEQGDSAMYLCATGPGYSSYEQYFGPGTRLTVT.